These 20 T cell receptor beta chains originate from one sample sequenced in a study of T cells in Graves' hyperthyroidism and ophthalmopathy. The source material, RNA transcripts, was used to amplify TCR beta CDR3 regions. The HTBI set primed first-round TCR CDR3 RT-PCR. MiXCR was run by TCRdb on the multiplex PCR reads, yielding one entry per CDR3 protein. The sample includes a few hundred thousand distinct CDR3 sequences, approximately 15% seen only once; the top ten take roughly 6.6%. Sequencing was performed on blood. The receptors derive from a woman in her 30s with Graves' hyperthyroidism.

The V call is TRBV11-2, the J call TRBJ2-3; D remains ambiguous. V lost 5 bases and J 3 bases, leaving 15 bases between the germline ends. The germline V gene encodes CDR1 SGHAT and CDR2 FQNNGV. There are 15 residues in the CDR3. The CDR3 DNA sequence: TGTGCCAGCAGCCCGAAGTTCGTCCCTACAGATACGCAGTATTTT. This encodes CASSPKFVPTDTQYF.

Ten or more counts support this clonotype. This chain joins TRBV30 and TRBJ1-4; 10 nucleotides match TRBD1. In germline, CDR1 is GTSNPN, CDR2 SVGIG (reference sequence). This CDR3 is built from 16 residues. V was pared by 1 base and J by 8 bases, with 10 bases of the junction left unmatched. The CDR3 nucleotides read TGTGCCTGGAGTGGCCTCCGGACAGGGGGATGGGAAAAACTGTTTTTT. It codes for CAWSGLRTGGWEKLFF.

This clonotype was observed at least ten times. The chain is built from TRBV7-9 and TRBJ2-1; 9 positions match TRBD1. Trimming removed 1 base from V and 2 bases from J; junction bases left unmatched: 9. Germline-derived CDR1 and CDR2 are SEHNR and FQNEAQ (reference sequence). The CDR3 runs to 18 residues. The CDR3 coding sequence is TGTGCCAGCAGCTTAGGTCGCCGAGGACAGGGGCCCTACAATGAGCAGTTCTTC. This encodes CASSLGRRGQGPYNEQFF.

The sample holds a few counts of this clonotype. V usage is TRBV4-2 and J usage is TRBJ2-1, with 12 bases lining up with TRBD2. There are 19 residues in the CDR3. The ends lost 1 base at V and 4 bases at J; junction bases unmatched: 11. Germline V lookup: CDR1 LGHNA, CDR2 YNFKEQ. For the CDR3, the DNA is TGTGCCAGCAGCCAAGCCAGGATCGTACTAGCGGGAGGTTACAATGAGCAGTTCTTC. Translation: CASSQARIVLAGGYNEQFF.

This clonotype came up a few times. The J gene is TRBJ1-2, the V gene TRBV28, with D unclear. This CDR3 region has 14 residues. The germline V gene encodes CDR1 MDHEN and CDR2 SYDVKM. Trimming shortened V by 6 bases and J by 0 bases, and 11 bases separated the two germline ends. CDR3 in amino acids: CASRESGTNYGYTF. The CDR3 coding sequence is TGTGCCAGCAGGGAGAGCGGGACTAACTATGGCTACACCTTC.

The V gene is TRBV11-2, the J gene TRBJ1-1; possibly TRBD1 for D (5 bases). This CDR3 has 14 amino acids. The V and J ends lost 6 bases and 4 bases respectively, with 15 bases between them. Germline CDR1 reads SGHAT; CDR2 reads FQNNGV. CDR3 nucleotide sequence: TGTGCCAGCAGGGGTGGGGGACGCGGCACTGAAGCTTTCTTT. This encodes CASRGGGRGTEAFF.

In this sample, this clonotype turned up a few times. The chain couples TRBV19 to TRBJ2-1, with D perhaps matching TRBD2 (6 bases). This CDR3 contains 15 residues. CDR1 is LNHDA, CDR2 SQIVND, per germline (reference sequence). The V end lost 5 bases, the J end lost 0 bases, and 11 bases lay between the germline ends. CDR3: CASSREMGSYNEQFF. CDR3 DNA sequence: TGTGCCAGTAGTCGGGAGATGGGCTCCTACAATGAGCAGTTCTTC.

This clonotype appeared many times. V gene TRBV12-3 or TRBV12-4 combines with J gene TRBJ2-7; D unclear. V was shortened by 8 bases and J by 2 bases, with 13 bases between the two germline ends. The CDR3 loop spans 13 amino acids. In DNA, the CDR3 is TGTGCCAGCTCACGAGGTGAACCCTACGAGCAGTACTTC. It codes for CASSRGEPYEQYF.

In this sample, this clonotype turned up a few times. The chain employs TRBV5-5 and TRBJ2-1; D is undetermined. V lost 4 bases to trimming and J lost 5 bases, with 16 bases between them. Per germline, CDR1 SGHKS and CDR2 YYEKEE (reference sequence). This CDR3 contains 15 residues. The CDR3 DNA follows: TGTGCCAGCAGCCCTTGGGGAATGTCAAACAATGAGCAGTTCTTC. Its protein is CASSPWGMSNNEQFF.

This clonotype came up many times. This chain joins TRBV10-3 and TRBJ2-7; D unclear. Trimming took 6 bases from V and 0 from J, leaving 9 bases between them. Germline V gene data show CDR1 as ENHRY and CDR2 as SYGVKD. This CDR3 region has 13 residues. Here the CDR3 reads CAIRDTGSYEQYF. The DNA of the CDR3 is TGTGCCATCAGAGACACCGGCTCCTACGAGCAGTACTTC.

The chain is built from TRBV20-1 and TRBJ1-2; D ambiguous. Germline-derived CDR1 and CDR2 are DFQATT and SNEGSKA (reference sequence). The CDR3 spans 10 residues. V lost 3 bases to trimming and J lost 7 bases, with 6 bases between them. This CDR3 is CSASLGGYTF. The CDR3 nucleotides are TGCAGTGCTAGTTTGGGTGGCTACACCTTC.

The rearrangement joins TRBV14 to TRBJ2-2; D is undetermined. The CDR3 totals 13 residues. Trimming removed 3 bases from V and 8 bases from J, with 10 bases in between. Germline V gene lookup returns CDR1 SGHDN and CDR2 FVKESK. DNA for the CDR3: TGTGCCAGCAGCCACGACCTCCGGGGGGAGCTGTTTTTT. This gives the protein CASSHDLRGELFF.

This sequence joins TRBV18 and TRBJ1-1, with D unclear. Germline V gene sequence: CDR1 KGHSH, CDR2 LQKENI. This CDR3 is 13 amino acids long. With 7 bases removed from V and 0 bases from J, the gap between germline ends came to 9 bases. The CDR3 reads CASLEGMNTEAFF. CDR3 in DNA: TGTGCCAGCTTGGAGGGCATGAACACTGAAGCTTTCTTT. The variable domain in full, with the rest retrieved from reference TRBV18 and TRBJ1-1, is NAGVMQNPRHLVRRRGQEARLRCSPMKGHSHVYWYRQLPEEGLKFMVYLQKENIIDESGMPKERFSAEFPKEGPSILRIQQVVRGDSAAYFCASLEGMNTEAFFGQGTRLTVV.

This clonotype was counted ten times or more. The rearrangement uses TRBV27 and TRBJ2-1; 9 bases align to TRBD2. The trim removed 5 bases at V and 0 bases at J, leaving 5 bases unmatched. The CDR3 loop spans 16 amino acids. Germline V lookup: CDR1 MNHEY, CDR2 SMNVEV (reference sequence). This chain's CDR3 is CASSHYSGSSYNEQFF. DNA of the CDR3: TGTGCCAGCAGTCACTATAGCGGGAGCTCCTACAATGAGCAGTTCTTC.

The chain has TRBV2 and TRBJ2-7, with TRBD2 matching over 10 bases. This CDR3 is built from 14 residues. The V segment lost 6 bases and the J segment 2 bases; nucleotides outside the gene matches: 4. Per germline, CDR1 SNHLY and CDR2 FYNNEI. CDR3 residues: CASRGLANTYEQYF. The CDR3 DNA follows: TGTGCCAGCAGGGGACTAGCGAACACCTACGAGCAGTACTTC.

This chain links TRBV6-1 with TRBJ2-2; D may correspond to TRBD1 or TRBD2 (6 bases each). Germline CDR1 is MNHNS and CDR2 is SASEGT. CDR3 length equals 16 residues. V was clipped by 1 base and J by 5 bases, with 14 bases between them. The CDR3 loop is CASSEDPGGGTGELFF. The DNA for the CDR3 is TGTGCCAGCAGTGAAGACCCCGGAGGGGGGACCGGGGAGCTGTTTTTT.

This clonotype was observed at least ten times. The chain has TRBV11-1 and TRBJ2-4, with 10 bases aligning to TRBD2. Germline values: CDR1 SGHAT, CDR2 FQDESV (reference sequence). The CDR3 sequence is 16 residues long. The junction had 7 bases not matched to a gene; V was cut back by 0 bases and J by 8 bases. DNA for the CDR3: TGTGCCAGCAGCTTAGCAACTAGCGGGATCGGGGACATTCAGTACTTC. Translating gives CASSLATSGIGDIQYF. The complete variable domain, with remaining parts taken from reference TRBV11-1 and TRBJ2-4, reads EAEVAQSPRYKITEKSQAVAFWCDPISGHATLYWYRQILGQGPELLVQFQDESVVDDSQLPKDRFSAERLKGVDSTLKIQPAELGDSAMYLCASSLATSGIGDIQYFGAGTRLSVL.

This chain connects TRBV19 to TRBJ2-4; 11 positions agree with TRBD2. CDR3 length: 15 amino acids. The germline V gene has CDR1 LNHDA and CDR2 SQIVND (reference sequence). The junction had 9 bases not matched to a gene; V was cut back by 8 bases and J by 6 bases. The CDR3: CASGDPGLAVNIQYF. CDR3 DNA: TGTGCCAGTGGAGACCCGGGACTAGCGGTAAACATTCAGTACTTC.

The sample holds many counts of this clonotype. The chain employs TRBV28 and TRBJ2-1; TRBD1 matches at 8 bases. The CDR3 totals 16 residues. From germline, CDR1 is MDHEN and CDR2 SYDVKM. V dropped 1 base and J dropped 0; count of bases not matched to a gene: 2. The CDR3 region is CASSLLGTGSYNEQFF. In DNA, the CDR3 is TGTGCCAGCAGTTTATTAGGGACAGGCTCCTACAATGAGCAGTTCTTC.

This clonotype was seen repeatedly, ten times or more. This chain connects TRBV12-3 or TRBV12-4 to TRBJ2-7, with 8 positions matching TRBD1. V was pared by 5 bases and J by 3 bases, with 6 bases of the junction left unmatched. The CDR3 runs to 14 residues. CDR3 protein: CASSDRGGYYEQYF. The CDR3 bases are TGTGCCAGCAGTGACAGGGGTGGGTACTACGAGCAGTACTTC.